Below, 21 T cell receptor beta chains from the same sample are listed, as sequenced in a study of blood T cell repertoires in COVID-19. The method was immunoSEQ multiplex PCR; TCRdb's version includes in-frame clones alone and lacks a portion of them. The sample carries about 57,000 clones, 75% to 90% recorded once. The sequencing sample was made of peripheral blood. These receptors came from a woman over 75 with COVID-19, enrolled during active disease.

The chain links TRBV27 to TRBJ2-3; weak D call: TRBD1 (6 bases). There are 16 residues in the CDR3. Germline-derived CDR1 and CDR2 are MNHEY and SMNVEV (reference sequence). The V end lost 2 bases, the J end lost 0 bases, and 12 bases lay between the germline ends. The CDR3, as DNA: TGTGCCAGCAGTTTAAGTGGACAGTTTAGCACAGATACGCAGTATTTT. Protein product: CASSLSGQFSTDTQYF.

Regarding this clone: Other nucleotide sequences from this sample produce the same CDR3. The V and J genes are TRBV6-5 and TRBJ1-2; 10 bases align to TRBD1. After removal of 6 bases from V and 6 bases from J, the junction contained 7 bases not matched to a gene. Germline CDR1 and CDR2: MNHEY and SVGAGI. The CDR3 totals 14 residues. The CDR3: CASSYRQGADGYTF. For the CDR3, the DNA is TGTGCCAGCAGCTATCGACAGGGGGCGGATGGCTACACCTTC.

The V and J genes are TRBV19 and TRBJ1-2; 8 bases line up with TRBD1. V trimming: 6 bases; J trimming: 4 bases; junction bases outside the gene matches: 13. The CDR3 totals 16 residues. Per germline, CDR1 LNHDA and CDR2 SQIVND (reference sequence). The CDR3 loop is CASSPLTGEAAYGYTF. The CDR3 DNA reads TGTGCCAGTAGCCCGCTGACAGGGGAGGCGGCCTATGGCTACACCTTC.

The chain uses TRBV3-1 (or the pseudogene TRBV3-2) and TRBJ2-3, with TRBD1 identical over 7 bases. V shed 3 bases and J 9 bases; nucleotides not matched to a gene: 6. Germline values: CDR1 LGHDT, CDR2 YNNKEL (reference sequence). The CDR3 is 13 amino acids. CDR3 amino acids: CASSQQGTVTQYF. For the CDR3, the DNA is TGTGCCAGCAGCCAGCAGGGGACAGTCACGCAGTATTTT.

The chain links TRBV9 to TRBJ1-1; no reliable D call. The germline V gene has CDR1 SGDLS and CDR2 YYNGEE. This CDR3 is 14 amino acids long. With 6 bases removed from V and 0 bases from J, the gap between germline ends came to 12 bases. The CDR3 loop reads CASTLGHLNTEAFF. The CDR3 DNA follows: TGTGCCAGCACTCTAGGTCACCTGAACACTGAAGCTTTCTTT.

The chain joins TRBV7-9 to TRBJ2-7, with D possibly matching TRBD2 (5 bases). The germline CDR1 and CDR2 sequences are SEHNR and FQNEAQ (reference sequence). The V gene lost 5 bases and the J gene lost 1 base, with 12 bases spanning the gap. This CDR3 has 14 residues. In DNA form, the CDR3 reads TGTGCCAGCAGCGGCTGGACGGGATCCTACGAGCAGTACTTC. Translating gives CASSGWTGSYEQYF.

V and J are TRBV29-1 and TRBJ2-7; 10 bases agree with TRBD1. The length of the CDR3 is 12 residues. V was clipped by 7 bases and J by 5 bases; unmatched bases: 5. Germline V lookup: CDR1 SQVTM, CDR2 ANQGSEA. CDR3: CSAWDRGNEQYF. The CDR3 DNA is TGCAGCGCGTGGGACAGGGGAAACGAGCAGTACTTC.

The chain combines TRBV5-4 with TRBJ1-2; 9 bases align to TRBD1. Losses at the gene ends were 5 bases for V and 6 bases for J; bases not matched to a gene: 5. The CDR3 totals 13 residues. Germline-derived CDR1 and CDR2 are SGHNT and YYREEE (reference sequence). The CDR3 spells CASRGQGDNGYTF. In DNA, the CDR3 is TGTGCCAGCAGGGGACAGGGCGATAATGGCTACACCTTC.

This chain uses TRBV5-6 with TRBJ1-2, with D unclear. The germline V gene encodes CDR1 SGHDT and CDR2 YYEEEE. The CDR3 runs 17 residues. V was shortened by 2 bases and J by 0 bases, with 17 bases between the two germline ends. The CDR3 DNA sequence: TGTGCCAGCAGCTTAGGCAGGAGGAGAACCACTAACTATGGCTACACCTTC. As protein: CASSLGRRRTTNYGYTF. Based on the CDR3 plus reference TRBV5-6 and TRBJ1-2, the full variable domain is DAGVTQSPTHLIKTRGQQVTLRCSPKSGHDTVSWYQQALGQGPQFIFQYYEEEERQRGNFPDRFSGHQFPNYSSELNVNALLLGDSALYLCASSLGRRRTTNYGYTFGSGTRLTVV.

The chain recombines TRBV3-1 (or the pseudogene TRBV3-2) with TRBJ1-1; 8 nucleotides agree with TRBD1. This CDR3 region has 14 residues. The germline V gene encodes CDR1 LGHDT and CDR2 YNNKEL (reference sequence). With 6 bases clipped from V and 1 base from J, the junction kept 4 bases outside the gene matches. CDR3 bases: TGTGCCAGCAGTTTTGGACAGGGGAACACTGAAGCTTTCTTT. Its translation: CASSFGQGNTEAFF.

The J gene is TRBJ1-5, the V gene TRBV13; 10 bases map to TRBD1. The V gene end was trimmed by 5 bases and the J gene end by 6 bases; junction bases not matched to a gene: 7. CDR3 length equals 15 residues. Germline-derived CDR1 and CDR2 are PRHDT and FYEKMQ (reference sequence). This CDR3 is CASSKGQGQRQPQHF. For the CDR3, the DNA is TGTGCCAGCAGCAAGGGACAGGGGCAACGTCAGCCCCAGCATTTT.

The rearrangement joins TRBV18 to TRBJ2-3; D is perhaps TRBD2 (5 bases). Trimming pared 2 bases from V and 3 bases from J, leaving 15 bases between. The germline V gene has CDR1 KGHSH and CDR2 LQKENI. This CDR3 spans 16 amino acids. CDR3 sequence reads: CASSPVASGGTDTQYF. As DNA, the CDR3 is TGTGCCAGCTCACCAGTCGCGTCAGGAGGTACAGATACGCAGTATTTT. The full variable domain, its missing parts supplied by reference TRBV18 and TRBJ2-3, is NAGVMQNPRHLVRRRGQEARLRCSPMKGHSHVYWYRQLPEEGLKFMVYLQKENIIDESGMPKERFSAEFPKEGPSILRIQQVVRGDSAAYFCASSPVASGGTDTQYFGPGTRLTVL.

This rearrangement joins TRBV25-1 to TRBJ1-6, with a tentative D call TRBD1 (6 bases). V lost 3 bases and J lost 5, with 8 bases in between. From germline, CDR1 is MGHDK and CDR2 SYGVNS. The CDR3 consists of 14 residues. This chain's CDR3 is CASSDRGNNSPLHF. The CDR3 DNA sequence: TGTGCCAGCAGTGACAGGGGTAATAATTCACCCCTCCACTTT.

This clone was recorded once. CDR3 nucleotides: TGTGCCAGCAGCTTGAGCGGGGGGGCCCTAGAGACCCAGTACTTC. Translating gives CASSLSGGALETQYF. The genes are TRBV5-4 and TRBJ2-5, with TRBD2 matching over 10 bases. The germline V gene encodes CDR1 SGHNT and CDR2 YYREEE (reference sequence). The V segment lost 1 base and the J segment 4 bases; nucleotides outside the gene matches: 4. The CDR3 runs to 15 residues. Combining the CDR3 with reference TRBV5-4 and TRBJ2-5 gives the whole variable domain ETGVTQSPTHLIKTRGQQVTLRCSSQSGHNTVSWYQQALGQGPQFIFQYYREEENGRGNFPPRFSGLQFPNYSSELNVNALELDDSALYLCASSLSGGALETQYFGPGTRLLVL.

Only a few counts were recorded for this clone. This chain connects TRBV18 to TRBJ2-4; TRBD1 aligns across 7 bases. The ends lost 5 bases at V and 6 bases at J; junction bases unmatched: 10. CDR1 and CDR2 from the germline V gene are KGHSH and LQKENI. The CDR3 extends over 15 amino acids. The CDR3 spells CASSESGTVLNIQYF. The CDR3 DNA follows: TGTGCCAGCTCAGAATCCGGGACAGTATTAAACATTCAGTACTTC.

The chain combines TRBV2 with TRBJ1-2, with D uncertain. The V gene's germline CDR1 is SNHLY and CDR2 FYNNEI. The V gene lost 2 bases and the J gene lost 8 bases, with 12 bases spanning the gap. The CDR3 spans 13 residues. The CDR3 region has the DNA TGTGCCAGCAGTGAACGGGTGGCCCGCGGCTACACCTTC. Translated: CASSERVARGYTF. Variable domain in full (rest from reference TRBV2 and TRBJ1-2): EPEVTQTPSHQVTQMGQEVILRCVPISNHLYFYWYRQILGQKVEFLVSFYNNEISEKSEIFDDQFSVERPDGSNFTLKIRSTKLEDSAMYFCASSERVARGYTFGSGTRLTVV.

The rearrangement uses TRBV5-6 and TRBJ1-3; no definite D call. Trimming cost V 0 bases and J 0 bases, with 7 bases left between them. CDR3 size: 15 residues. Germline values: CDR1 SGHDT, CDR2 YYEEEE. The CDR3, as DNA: TGTGCCAGCAGCTTGGGGCGGAACTCTGGAAACACCATATATTTT. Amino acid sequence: CASSLGRNSGNTIYF. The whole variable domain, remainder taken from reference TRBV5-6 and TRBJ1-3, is DAGVTQSPTHLIKTRGQQVTLRCSPKSGHDTVSWYQQALGQGPQFIFQYYEEEERQRGNFPDRFSGHQFPNYSSELNVNALLLGDSALYLCASSLGRNSGNTIYFGEGSWLTVV.

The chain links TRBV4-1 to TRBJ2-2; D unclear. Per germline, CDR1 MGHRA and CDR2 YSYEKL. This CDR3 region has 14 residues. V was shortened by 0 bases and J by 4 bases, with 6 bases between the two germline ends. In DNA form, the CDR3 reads TGCGCCAGCAGCCAAGAGGCTTTCACCGGGGAGCTGTTTTTT. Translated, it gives CASSQEAFTGELFF.

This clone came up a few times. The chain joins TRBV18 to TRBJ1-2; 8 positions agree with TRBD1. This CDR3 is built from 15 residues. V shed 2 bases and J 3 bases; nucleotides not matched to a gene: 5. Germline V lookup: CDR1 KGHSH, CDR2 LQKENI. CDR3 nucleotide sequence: TGTGCCAGCTCACCATCCCAGGACAGGGACTATGGCTACACCTTC. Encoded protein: CASSPSQDRDYGYTF.

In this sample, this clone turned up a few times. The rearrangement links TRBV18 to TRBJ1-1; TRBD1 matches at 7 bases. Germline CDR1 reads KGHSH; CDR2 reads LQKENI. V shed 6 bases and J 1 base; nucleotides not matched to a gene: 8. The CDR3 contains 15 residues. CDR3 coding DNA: TGTGCCAGCTCGGCCGACAGGGCGGGGAACACTGAAGCTTTCTTT. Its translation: CASSADRAGNTEAFF.

In DNA, the CDR3 is TGTGCTAGTGGTAACCCGACAGGGGGCTATGGCTACACCTTC. Its translation: CASGNPTGGYGYTF. The chain has TRBV12-5 and TRBJ1-2; 9 bases line up with TRBD1. Germline CDR1 reads LGHNT; CDR2 reads FRNRAP. The ends lost 5 bases at V and 4 bases at J; junction bases unmatched: 5. The CDR3 is 14 residues long.